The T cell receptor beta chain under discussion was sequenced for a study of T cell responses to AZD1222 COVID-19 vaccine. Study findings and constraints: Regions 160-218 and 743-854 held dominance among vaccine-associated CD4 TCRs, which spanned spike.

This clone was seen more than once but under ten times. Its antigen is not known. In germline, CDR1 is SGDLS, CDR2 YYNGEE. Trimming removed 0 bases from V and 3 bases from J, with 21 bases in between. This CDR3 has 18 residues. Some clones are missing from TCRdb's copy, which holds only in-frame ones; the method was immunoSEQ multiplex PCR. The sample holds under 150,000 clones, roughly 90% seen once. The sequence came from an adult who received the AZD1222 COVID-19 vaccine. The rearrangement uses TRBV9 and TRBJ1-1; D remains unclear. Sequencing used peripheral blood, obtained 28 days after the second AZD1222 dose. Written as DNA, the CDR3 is TGTGCCAGCAGCGTAGGCGGAGGAGATGAAACGTTTTACACTGAAGCTTTCTTT. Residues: CASSVGGGDETFYTEAFF.